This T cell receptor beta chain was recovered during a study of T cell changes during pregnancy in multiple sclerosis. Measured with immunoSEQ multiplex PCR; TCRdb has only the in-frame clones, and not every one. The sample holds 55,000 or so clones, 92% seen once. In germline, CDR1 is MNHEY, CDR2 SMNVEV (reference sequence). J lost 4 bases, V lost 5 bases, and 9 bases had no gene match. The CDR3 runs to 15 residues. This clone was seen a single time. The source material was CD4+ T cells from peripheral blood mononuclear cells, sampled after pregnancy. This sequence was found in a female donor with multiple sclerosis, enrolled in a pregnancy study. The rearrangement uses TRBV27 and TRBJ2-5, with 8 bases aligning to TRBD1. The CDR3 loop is CASSNHGQGGETQYF. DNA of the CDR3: TGTGCCAGCAGTAACCATGGACAGGGAGGAGAGACCCAGTACTTC.